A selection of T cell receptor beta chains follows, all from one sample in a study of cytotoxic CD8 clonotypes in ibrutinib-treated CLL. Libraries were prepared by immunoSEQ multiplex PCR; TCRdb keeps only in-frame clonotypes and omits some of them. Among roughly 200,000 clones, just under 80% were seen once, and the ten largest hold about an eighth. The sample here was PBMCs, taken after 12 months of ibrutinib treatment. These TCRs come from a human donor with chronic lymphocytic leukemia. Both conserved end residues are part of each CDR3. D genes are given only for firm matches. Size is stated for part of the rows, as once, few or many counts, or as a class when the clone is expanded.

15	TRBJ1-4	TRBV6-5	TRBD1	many	CASSLGQGLNEKLFF	TGTGCCAGCAGTCTGGGACAGGGCCTTAATGAAAAACTGTTTTTT
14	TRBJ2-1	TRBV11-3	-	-	CASSLGFLSYEQFF	TGTGCCAGCAGCTTGGGGTTTTTGAGCTATGAGCAGTTCTTC
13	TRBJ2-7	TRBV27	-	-	CASSHRSPYEQYF	TGTGCCAGCAGTCACAGGTCCCCCTACGAGCAGTACTTC
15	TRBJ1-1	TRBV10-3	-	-	CAIRTQVAGGTEAFF	TGTGCCATCAGGACGCAAGTGGCGGGGGGGACTGAAGCTTTCTTT
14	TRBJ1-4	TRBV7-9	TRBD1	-	CASSNPGQAEKLFF	TGTGCCAGCAGCAATCCGGGACAGGCTGAAAAACTGTTTTTT
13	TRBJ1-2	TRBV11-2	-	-	CASSPRRDTGYTF	TGTGCCAGCAGCCCCCGGCGCGATACCGGCTACACCTTC
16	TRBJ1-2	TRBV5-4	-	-	CASSLARGGADYGYTF	TGTGCCAGCAGCTTGGCCAGGGGTGGTGCAGACTATGGCTACACCTTC
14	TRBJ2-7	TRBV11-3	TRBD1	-	CASSRGQGSAEQYF	TGTGCCAGCAGCAGAGGACAGGGTAGTGCCGAGCAGTACTTC
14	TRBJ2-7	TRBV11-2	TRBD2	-	CASSLPALAGKQYF	TGTGCCAGCAGCTTACCCGCACTAGCGGGGAAGCAGTACTTC
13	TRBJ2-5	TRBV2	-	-	CATTRTLQETQYF	TGTGCGACCACCCGGACATTACAAGAGACCCAGTACTTC
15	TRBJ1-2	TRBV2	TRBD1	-	CAIPGQGIRKGGYTF	TGTGCCATACCGGGACAGGGGATCAGAAAAGGAGGCTACACCTTC
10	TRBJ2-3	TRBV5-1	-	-	CASSGDTQYF	TGCGCCAGCAGCGGAGATACGCAGTATTTT
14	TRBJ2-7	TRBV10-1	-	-	CASSEDPAVGQQYF	TGCGCCAGCAGTGAGGATCCTGCGGTAGGCCAGCAGTACTTC
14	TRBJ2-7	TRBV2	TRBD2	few	CASRKLAGVAKQYF	TGTGCCAGCAGGAAACTAGCGGGAGTTGCGAAGCAGTACTTC
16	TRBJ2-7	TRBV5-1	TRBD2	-	CASNPLAEPADGEQYF	TGCGCCAGCAACCCCCTAGCGGAGCCCGCCGATGGCGAGCAGTACTTC
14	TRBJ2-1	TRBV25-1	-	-	CATTWSAGDNEQFF	TGTGCCACCACCTGGTCCGCCGGAGACAATGAGCAGTTCTTC
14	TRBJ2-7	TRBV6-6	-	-	CASSSPGTPGEQYF	TGTGCCAGCAGTTCCCCCGGGACGCCGGGGGAGCAGTACTTC
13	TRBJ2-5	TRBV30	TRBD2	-	CAWSGLARETQYF	TGTGCCTGGAGCGGACTAGCTAGGGAGACCCAGTACTTC
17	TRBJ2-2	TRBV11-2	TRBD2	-	CASSPRGGPSGTGELFF	TGTGCCAGCAGCCCCCGGGGGGGGCCATCGGGCACCGGGGAGCTGTTTTTT
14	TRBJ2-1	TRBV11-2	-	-	CASSLEGNGAEQFF	TGTGCCAGCAGCTTAGAGGGGAACGGGGCTGAGCAGTTCTTC
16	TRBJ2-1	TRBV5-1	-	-	CASSPPGAGAYNEQFF	TGCGCCAGCAGCCCTCCGGGTGCGGGGGCTTACAATGAGCAGTTCTTC
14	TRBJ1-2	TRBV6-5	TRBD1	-	CASSLGTGGEGYTF	TGTGCCAGCAGTCTCGGGACAGGGGGAGAGGGCTACACCTTC
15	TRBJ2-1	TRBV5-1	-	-	CASNIAVQNYNEQFF	TGCGCCAGCAATATAGCGGTGCAAAACTACAATGAGCAGTTCTTC
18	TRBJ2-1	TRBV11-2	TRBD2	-	CASSSEFQLAGGYIEQFF	TGTGCCAGCAGCTCCGAGTTCCAACTAGCGGGGGGGTACATTGAGCAGTTCTTC
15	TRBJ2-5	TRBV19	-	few	CASSIAGGWGETQYF	TGTGCCAGTAGTATAGCGGGGGGCTGGGGAGAGACCCAGTACTTC
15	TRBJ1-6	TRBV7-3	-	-	CASSLDTPNNSPLHF	TGTGCCAGCAGCTTGGACACACCAAATAATTCACCCCTCCACTTT
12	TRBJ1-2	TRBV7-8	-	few	CASSGPSGGYTF	TGTGCCAGCAGCGGACCAAGCGGAGGCTACACCTTC
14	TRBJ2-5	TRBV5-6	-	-	CASSLEQGTETQYF	TGTGCCAGCAGCTTGGAACAGGGAACGGAGACCCAGTACTTC